These 20 T cell receptor beta chains share one sample of origin, sequenced in a study of OX40 agonist ivuxolimab in advanced cancers. TCRdb's table, derived via immunoSEQ multiplex PCR, lists solely in-frame clones and lacks some. This sample has roughly 63,000 clones, with about 91% found just once. The specimen was CD4+ or CD8+ T cells sorted from blood, collected in a trial of the OX40 agonist ivuxolimab. The source is an adult with an advanced solid tumor such as melanoma, head and neck, liver or kidney cancer.

The chain carries TRBV29-1 and TRBJ2-2, with 8 bases that match TRBD2. Per the germline V gene, CDR1 is SQVTM and CDR2 is ANQGSEA. V shed 1 base and J 5 bases; nucleotides not matched to a gene: 6. CDR3 length: 15 residues. The CDR3 loop reads CSVEVLAGRTGELFF. CDR3 nucleotides: TGCAGCGTTGAAGTTTTAGCGGGAAGGACCGGGGAGCTGTTTTTT.

The V call is TRBV6-5, the J call TRBJ1-4; D is undetermined. Trimming pared 6 bases from V and 5 bases from J, leaving 10 bases between. Germline CDR1 reads MNHEY; CDR2 reads SVGAGI. This CDR3 is 13 amino acids long. The DNA of the CDR3 is TGTGCCAGCAGCTCGAGTCAAAATGAAAAACTGTTTTTT. This gives the protein CASSSSQNEKLFF.

The chain couples TRBV19 to TRBJ1-4, with TRBD1 identical over 8 bases. Germline assignment: CDR1 LNHDA and CDR2 SQIVND (reference sequence). The junction had 5 bases not matched to a gene; V was cut back by 5 bases and J by 3 bases. The CDR3 length is 15 residues. The CDR3 sequence: CASSPWTGSNEKLFF. In nucleotides, the CDR3 is TGTGCCAGTAGTCCCTGGACAGGGTCTAATGAAAAACTGTTTTTT.

The chain uses TRBV7-6 and TRBJ1-1, with a tentative D call TRBD1 (5 bases). V dropped 1 base and J dropped 1 base, with 10 bases sitting between them. This CDR3 has 15 residues. Germline V gives CDR1 SGHVS, CDR2 FNYEAQ. CDR3 in DNA: TGTGCCAGCAGCTTAGATTGGGGGGGGAACACTGAAGCTTTCTTT. It yields the protein CASSLDWGGNTEAFF.

In nucleotides, the CDR3 is TGTGCCAGCTCACCGGACAGTCCGTCAGCTTTGGCCTCCTACGAGCAGTACTTC. Translating it yields CASSPDSPSALASYEQYF. J is TRBJ2-7 and V is TRBV18, with a weak D call TRBD1 (6 bases). The germline CDR1 and CDR2 sequences are KGHSH and LQKENI. The CDR3 extends over 18 amino acids. Trimming stripped 3 bases from V and 0 bases from J, with 21 bases between.

This sequence joins TRBV7-9 and TRBJ1-2; 9 bases line up with TRBD1. The CDR3 has 17 amino acids. Germline CDR1 SEHNR, CDR2 FQNEAQ (reference sequence). The ends lost 0 bases at V and 2 bases at J; junction bases unmatched: 7. The CDR3 DNA follows: TGTGCCAGCAGCTTAGCCGGGGACAGGGAGAGGAACTATGGCTACACCTTC. Its translation: CASSLAGDRERNYGYTF.

This chain uses TRBV27 with TRBJ1-2; no reliable D call. Trimming stripped 5 bases from V and 2 bases from J, with 9 bases between. This CDR3 contains 13 residues. Germline CDR1 MNHEY, CDR2 SMNVEV (reference sequence). The CDR3 DNA follows: TGTGCCAGCAGTAGAAATATGAACTATGGCTACACCTTC. As protein: CASSRNMNYGYTF.

The V call is TRBV6-1, the J call TRBJ1-1, with 7 bases fitting TRBD1. V shed 7 bases, J shed 5 bases, and the junction held 10 bases outside the gene matches. Germline CDR1 and CDR2: MNHNS and SASEGT. This CDR3 has 14 amino acids. CDR3 nucleotides: TGTGCCAGCATCAACAGGGGCAAAAATACTGAAGCTTTCTTT. Translation gives CASINRGKNTEAFF.

CDR3 nucleotides: TGCGCCAGCAGCCAGGACACTTCCTTTTACGAGCAGTACTTC. Its translation is CASSQDTSFYEQYF. V and J are TRBV4-1 and TRBJ2-7; perhaps TRBD1 as D (5 bases). The V end was cut by 3 bases, the J end by 4 bases, with 13 bases between. Germline assignment: CDR1 MGHRA and CDR2 YSYEKL. The CDR3 contains 14 residues.

This clone occurred once. The chain carries TRBV5-4 and TRBJ2-2, with a weak D call TRBD2 (5 bases). In germline, CDR1 is SGHNT, CDR2 YYREEE (reference sequence). The CDR3 has 14 amino acids. The V end lost 4 bases, the J end lost 2 bases, and 9 bases lay between the germline ends. CDR3 protein: CASSPGVNTGELFF. CDR3 sequence (DNA): TGTGCCAGCAGCCCCGGGGTCAACACCGGGGAGCTGTTTTTT.

This CDR3 reads CASSLSGHLNEQFF. CDR3 nucleotide sequence: TGTGCCAGCAGTTTATCGGGGCACCTCAATGAGCAGTTCTTC. The chain has TRBV27 and TRBJ2-1; D perhaps matches TRBD1 (5 bases). Trimming pared 0 bases from V and 6 bases from J, leaving 9 bases between. CDR1 is MNHEY and CDR2 is SMNVEV in the germline V gene (reference sequence). This CDR3 region has 14 residues.

The genes are TRBV13 and TRBJ2-7, with D tentatively TRBD1 (6 bases). V shed 5 bases and J shed 5 bases, with 13 bases lying between them. CDR1 and CDR2 (germline): PRHDT, FYEKMQ (reference sequence). The CDR3 totals 13 residues. The CDR3 nucleotides are TGTGCCAGCAGCACCAGACAGGACCACGAGCAGTACTTC. This translates into CASSTRQDHEQYF.

CDR3 nucleotide sequence: TGTGCCAGCAGCTTATCCCGGACATCGAACACCGGGGAGCTGTTTTTT. Translating it yields CASSLSRTSNTGELFF. The gene calls are TRBV7-9 and TRBJ2-2; the D gene is possibly TRBD1 (5 bases). Trimming shortened V by 2 bases and J by 0 bases, and 10 bases separated the two germline ends. Germline V gives CDR1 SEHNR, CDR2 FQNEAQ (reference sequence). The CDR3 extends over 16 amino acids.

The genes are TRBV27 and TRBJ2-7; D is possibly TRBD1 (5 bases). CDR1 and CDR2 (germline): MNHEY, SMNVEV (reference sequence). Between the trimmed V and J ends, which lost 3 bases and 1 base, there was a span of 16 bases. CDR3 length equals 16 residues. The CDR3 DNA sequence: TGTGCCAGCAGTTTTTCGGTGACAGTGAAATCCTACGAGCAGTACTTC. As protein: CASSFSVTVKSYEQYF.

This rearrangement joins TRBV19 to TRBJ2-3; the D is unclear. The V end was cut by 3 bases, the J end by 4 bases, with 8 bases between. In germline, CDR1 is LNHDA, CDR2 SQIVND (reference sequence). The CDR3 totals 13 residues. The CDR3 sequence: CASSIITADTQYF. The CDR3 DNA sequence: TGTGCCAGTAGTATCATTACAGCAGATACGCAGTATTTT.

J is TRBJ1-1 and V is TRBV9; D might be TRBD1 (5 bases). The germline V gene has CDR1 SGDLS and CDR2 YYNGEE. The V and J ends lost 0 bases and 5 bases respectively, with 14 bases between them. The CDR3 length is 15 residues. The DNA of the CDR3 is TGTGCCAGCAGCGTAGGGAGGAGGGGAGGAACTGAAGCTTTCTTT. Residues: CASSVGRRGGTEAFF.

This sequence joins TRBV27 and TRBJ2-5, with D perhaps TRBD1 (5 bases). The germline gives CDR1 MNHEY, CDR2 SMNVEV (reference sequence). V lost 3 bases to trimming and J lost 3 bases, with 11 bases between them. The CDR3 totals 14 residues. DNA of the CDR3: TGTGCCAGCAGTTTCTCAGGGTTAGAAGAGACCCAGTACTTC. Encoded protein: CASSFSGLEETQYF.

The chain carries TRBV2 and TRBJ2-3; TRBD1 or TRBD2 may be the D gene (5 bases each). The CDR3 runs 16 residues. Trimming shortened V by 7 bases and J by 3 bases, and 20 bases separated the two germline ends. Germline V CDR1 and CDR2: SNHLY, FYNNEI. CDR3 sequence reads: CASTWGRESGTDTQYF. DNA of the CDR3: TGTGCCAGCACCTGGGGCAGGGAGAGCGGAACAGATACGCAGTATTTT.

This rearrangement joins TRBV6-1 to TRBJ2-1; the D gene is possibly TRBD2 (6 bases). The length of the CDR3 is 16 residues. Germline loops: CDR1 MNHNS, CDR2 SASEGT. The V end was cut by 2 bases, the J end by 4 bases, with 15 bases between. The CDR3 reads CASSENGRPPYNEQFF. CDR3 DNA: TGTGCCAGCAGTGAAAACGGGAGACCCCCATACAATGAGCAGTTCTTC.

The rearrangement links TRBV6-4 to TRBJ2-1; 9 bases are shared with TRBD1. This CDR3 has 16 residues. V lost 3 bases to trimming and J lost 8 bases; unmatched junction nucleotides: 11. CDR1 and CDR2 (germline): MRHNA, SNTAGT. CDR3 protein: CASSELPGTGLYEQFF. The CDR3, as DNA: TGTGCCAGCAGTGAGCTTCCCGGGACAGGGCTCTATGAGCAGTTCTTC.